The following is a T cell receptor (beta chain) sequence with its context. The data originate from a study of CD8+ T cells in alopecia areata. Whole-study context: Treated patients swallowed 5 to 10 mg of oral tofacitinib twice daily.

V was clipped by 3 bases and J by 7 bases, with 14 bases between them. Germline CDR1 is SGHRS and CDR2 is YFSETQ. The CDR3 loop spans 15 amino acids. Sequencing used cDNA as its template, made by extracting RNA and reverse transcribing it. Profiled with immunoSEQ multiplex PCR; TCRdb holds only in-frame clones, not every one. Of 180,000 or so clones listed, 67% were seen once; the top ten hold about an eighth. Specimen: CD8+ T cells sorted from blood, collected at week 0. The genes are TRBV5-1 and TRBJ1-6; no clear D gene. The TCR comes from a human donor with alopecia areata. The CDR3 nucleotides are TGCGCCAGCAGCTCCGTTGAGTGGAGGAATTCACCCCTCCACTTT. Its translation is CASSSVEWRNSPLHF.